This T cell receptor beta chain was documented in a study of T cell changes during pregnancy in multiple sclerosis (dated by TCRdb to between 2019 and 2020). For the study in its entirety: Changes in the T cell repertoire over the course of pregnancy were examined in this study in women with multiple sclerosis.

The protocol used for the library was the immunoSEQ multiplex PCR assay. TCRdb holds this immuneACCESS table with in-frame rearrangements only. Some clones are missing; in checked studies, unresolved V genes explain under half, and the rest has no known cause. The sample has approximately 20,000 clones on record, around nine tenths of them singletons. The top ten clonotypes cover approximately 5% of the sample. This clone was observed a single time. This receptor's antigen is unknown. One base away there is no much larger clone; base qualities are not given. V is trimmed back by 8 bases and J by 8 bases, and the junction contains 11 bases that no gene match accounts for. Spanning cysteine to phenylalanine, the CDR3 consists of 14 amino acids. This entry keeps only the CDR3 DNA: 42 bases, framed from base 1. The germline V gene supplies CDR1 MGHDK and CDR2 SYGVNS.

This sample comprised CD8+ T cells from peripheral blood mononuclear cells, obtained in the second trimester of pregnancy. The receptor was derived from a female donor in good health, enrolled as a control in a pregnancy study. The chain couples TRBV25-1 to TRBJ2-1; 8 central nucleotides agree with TRBD1. The CDR3 amino acid sequence is: CASGLRDRYHEQFF. At the DNA level, the sequence is TGTGCCAGCGGACTCCGGGACAGGTATCATGAGCAGTTCTTC.